These 10 T cell receptor beta chains came from one sample sequenced in a study of Ad26.COV2.S vaccination and SARS-CoV-2 variants. TCRdb keeps only in-frame clones here, not all; method: immunoSEQ multiplex PCR. The table includes around 400,000 clones, about four fifths detected once. Described treatment: some 20 received Ad26.COV2.S at low or high dose, single or two shots; 5 received placebo; per-sample allocation not given. The investigators took samples on day 63 after the first vaccine or placebo injection. The specimen was peripheral blood, collected in a trial of Ad26.COV2.S vaccine versus placebo. These receptor sequences come from a person between 18 and 59 years old who received the Ad26.COV2.S COVID-19 vaccine or a placebo.

V usage is TRBV19 and J usage is TRBJ2-2; the D is unclear. Germline V gene sequence: CDR1 LNHDA, CDR2 SQIVND (reference sequence). The V end was cut by 2 bases, the J end by 4 bases, with 11 bases between. There are 15 residues in the CDR3. The CDR3 region has the DNA TGTGCCAGTAGTATAAGCCTAGAAGGCACCGGGGAGCTGTTTTTT. Encoded protein: CASSISLEGTGELFF.

The genes are TRBV19 and TRBJ1-3; no clear D. The CDR3 consists of 16 residues. Germline assignment: CDR1 LNHDA and CDR2 SQIVND (reference sequence). V shed 0 bases and J shed 0 bases, with 9 bases lying between them. The CDR3 DNA reads as TGTGCCAGTAGTATAGATCCCCCTGACTCTGGAAACACCATATATTTT. Protein: CASSIDPPDSGNTIYF.

This clone has just a few counts. The chain is built from TRBV11-2 and TRBJ1-1, with 10 bases identical to TRBD1. The CDR3 is 16 amino acids. Trimming cost V 3 bases and J 7 bases; bases outside gene matches: 11. The germline V gene has CDR1 SGHAT and CDR2 FQNNGV. The CDR3 sequence is CASSFPGQGSYIEAFF. In nucleotides, the CDR3 is TGTGCCAGCAGCTTTCCGGGACAGGGGTCTTATATTGAAGCTTTCTTT.

The count of this clone is one. The chain links TRBV6-6 to TRBJ2-2; 9 nucleotides agree with TRBD2. The CDR3 spans 14 residues. Germline CDR1 and CDR2: MNHNY and SVGAGI (reference sequence). V shed 6 bases and J 7 bases; nucleotides not matched to a gene: 6. The CDR3 is CASRRLAEGGELFF. The CDR3, as DNA: TGTGCCAGCAGACGACTAGCGGAAGGCGGGGAGCTGTTTTTT.

The rearrangement uses TRBV4-2 and TRBJ1-1, with a weak D call TRBD1 (5 bases). CDR1 and CDR2 (germline): LGHNA, YNFKEQ. Trimming stripped 0 bases from V and 11 bases from J, with 22 bases between. The CDR3 contains 16 residues. Here the CDR3 reads CASSQDATAPVLGAFF. DNA of the CDR3: TGTGCCAGCAGCCAAGATGCGACAGCTCCAGTCCTCGGTGCTTTCTTT.

The chain links TRBV19 to TRBJ1-6; D possibly corresponds to TRBD1 (5 bases). The germline CDR1 and CDR2 sequences are LNHDA and SQIVND (reference sequence). This CDR3 region has 16 residues. V gave up 3 bases and J gave up 11 bases, with 20 bases separating them. CDR3 sequence: CASSMGHRVFLAPLHF. The CDR3 DNA reads TGTGCCAGTAGTATGGGGCACAGAGTCTTTCTGGCACCCCTCCACTTT.

This chain uses TRBV9 with TRBJ2-1, with D possibly being TRBD1 or TRBD2 (6 bases each). The V and J ends lost 0 bases and 6 bases respectively, with 16 bases between them. Germline CDR1 and CDR2: SGDLS and YYNGEE. The CDR3 has 16 amino acids. CDR3 bases: TGTGCCAGCAGCGTAGAGGGGGGTCAACAATTCAATGAGCAGTTCTTC. Its protein is CASSVEGGQQFNEQFF.

The chain joins TRBV18 to TRBJ1-6, with TRBD1 as a possible D gene (5 bases). Germline CDR1 reads KGHSH; CDR2 reads LQKENI. This CDR3 is built from 13 residues. Trimming took off 2 bases at V and 6 bases at J, with 5 bases between the two ends. CDR3 residues: CASSPRGNSPLHF. DNA of the CDR3: TGTGCCAGCTCACCAAGGGGTAATTCACCCCTCCACTTT.

This chain uses TRBV18 with TRBJ1-5; the D gene is possibly TRBD1 (6 bases). Per the germline V gene, CDR1 is KGHSH and CDR2 is LQKENI. This CDR3 spans 16 amino acids. Trimming cost V 3 bases and J 7 bases, with 19 bases left between them. The CDR3 bases are TGTGCCAGCTCACCTAATCAGGACAGCAGCGGACAGCCCCAGCATTTT. Its protein product is CASSPNQDSSGQPQHF.

The chain uses TRBV5-5 and TRBJ1-2; 7 bases align to TRBD1. V lost 3 bases and J lost 4; bases outside the gene matches: 9. Germline assignment: CDR1 SGHKS and CDR2 YYEKEE (reference sequence). The CDR3 has 15 residues. The CDR3 nucleotides are TGTGCCAGCAGCTCGGGACAGCAGCGGGGCTATGGCTACACCTTC. Protein product: CASSSGQQRGYGYTF.